These 13 T cell receptor beta chains were all obtained from the same sample, sequenced in a study of blood T cell repertoires in COVID-19. The protocol was immunoSEQ multiplex PCR, while the TCRdb copy is restricted to in-frame clones and leaves out a portion. This table holds just under 55,000 clones, about four fifths found once. The sample was peripheral blood. The receptor set was obtained from an older woman with acute or convalescent COVID-19.

This sequence joins TRBV5-1 and TRBJ2-1; a possible D gene is TRBD2 (5 bases). Trimming cost V 0 bases and J 7 bases, with 8 bases left between them. The CDR3 totals 13 residues. Germline V gene lookup returns CDR1 SGHRS and CDR2 YFSETQ. The CDR3 sequence: CASSLGGVNEQFF. CDR3 nucleotides: TGCGCCAGCAGCTTGGGGGGAGTTAATGAGCAGTTCTTC. The full variable domain, its missing parts supplied by reference TRBV5-1 and TRBJ2-1, is KAGVTQTPRYLIKTRGQQVTLSCSPISGHRSVSWYQQTPGQGLQFLFEYFSETQRNKGNFPGRFSGRQFSNSRSEMNVSTLELGDSALYLCASSLGGVNEQFFGPGTRLTVL.

This rearrangement joins TRBV28 to TRBJ1-1; D call uncertain. Per the germline V gene, CDR1 is MDHEN and CDR2 is SYDVKM. CDR3 length equals 14 residues. Trimming pared 3 bases from V and 1 base from J, leaving 9 bases between. CDR3 coding DNA: TGTGCCAGCAGTTTGCCCGCAGGGAACACTGAAGCTTTCTTT. This sequence encodes CASSLPAGNTEAFF.

The genes are TRBV2 and TRBJ2-3; 14 nucleotides line up with TRBD2. The CDR3 totals 17 residues. CDR1 SNHLY and CDR2 FYNNEI come from the germline V gene. After removal of 5 bases from V and 4 bases from J, the junction contained 8 bases not matched to a gene. CDR3 region: CASSSPGTSGSADTQYF. CDR3 nucleotide sequence: TGTGCCAGCAGTTCACCCGGGACTAGCGGGAGTGCAGATACGCAGTATTTT.

The rearrangement links TRBV27 to TRBJ2-7, with a tentative D call TRBD1 (6 bases). V lost 6 bases and J lost 2, with 17 bases in between. The CDR3 consists of 15 residues. Germline V gene data show CDR1 as MNHEY and CDR2 as SMNVEV (reference sequence). CDR3 nucleotides: TGTGCCAGCAGCCCCACCTTACAGGGCGCCTACGAGCAGTACTTC. Its protein is CASSPTLQGAYEQYF.

This chain links TRBV29-1 with TRBJ1-1; a possible D gene is TRBD1 (5 bases). This CDR3 spans 10 amino acids. Germline CDR1 reads SQVTM; CDR2 reads ANQGSEA. V was trimmed by 6 bases and J by 4 bases, leaving 6 bases between them. The CDR3 bases are TGCAGCGTCGGGGGCACTGAAGCTTTCTTT. It codes for CSVGGTEAFF.

This sequence joins TRBV25-1 and TRBJ1-3; weak D call: TRBD1 (5 bases). The CDR3 extends over 15 amino acids. Germline V gene lookup returns CDR1 MGHDK and CDR2 SYGVNS. Trimming cost V 1 base and J 2 bases, with 9 bases left between them. The CDR3 here is CASSEFGGAGNTIYF. The CDR3 nucleotides read TGTGCCAGCAGTGAATTCGGAGGGGCTGGAAACACCATATATTTT.

V and J are TRBV7-2 and TRBJ2-5, with D uncertain. Germline V gives CDR1 SGHTA, CDR2 FQGNSA. The CDR3 runs to 12 residues. Trimming left V 5 bases short and J 0 bases short, with 4 bases between. In DNA form, the CDR3 reads TGTGCCAGCAGCCAGTACCAAGAGACCCAGTACTTC. Its protein is CASSQYQETQYF.

The V gene is TRBV3-1 (or the pseudogene TRBV3-2), the J gene TRBJ1-2; D is unclear. The CDR3 has 11 residues. The germline V gene has CDR1 LGHDT and CDR2 YNNKEL (reference sequence). V lost 0 bases to trimming and J lost 11 bases, with 7 bases between them. CDR3 DNA sequence: TGTGCCAGCAGCCAAGATTGGGCATACACCTTC. Its protein is CASSQDWAYTF.

The chain carries TRBV2 and TRBJ2-7, with D unresolved. V was cut by 5 bases and J by 12 bases, with 8 bases left in between. The germline gives CDR1 SNHLY, CDR2 FYNNEI. This CDR3 is 9 amino acids long. CDR3 nucleotide sequence: TGTGCCAGCAGTCCCCCTATGTACTTC. This sequence encodes CASSPPMYF. The entire variable domain, with the rest obtained from reference TRBV2 and TRBJ2-7, is as follows: EPEVTQTPSHQVTQMGQEVILRCVPISNHLYFYWYRQILGQKVEFLVSFYNNEISEKSEIFDDQFSVERPDGSNFTLKIRSTKLEDSAMYFCASSPPMYFGPGTRLTVT.

This chain uses TRBV15 with TRBJ1-5, with D maybe TRBD1 (6 bases). V lost 3 bases to trimming and J lost 0 bases, with 9 bases between them. Germline V gene data show CDR1 as LNHNV and CDR2 as YYDKDF (reference sequence). The CDR3 is made up of 15 amino acids. The CDR3 DNA reads as TGTGCCACCAGCAGGGGACAAAGTAGCAATCAGCCCCAGCATTTT. Protein: CATSRGQSSNQPQHF.

This clone was seen once. The chain carries TRBV28 and TRBJ1-2; D not resolved. Germline values: CDR1 MDHEN, CDR2 SYDVKM. Trimming left V 3 bases short and J 4 bases short, with 6 bases between. The CDR3 loop spans 12 amino acids. CDR3 sequence (DNA): TGTGCCAGCAGTTTGTCTAGCTATGGCTACACCTTC. It codes for CASSLSSYGYTF.

The CDR3 region is CASSLGDYLSYEQYF. DNA for the CDR3: TGTGCCAGCAGTTTAGGGGACTATCTTTCCTACGAGCAGTACTTC. J is TRBJ2-7 and V is TRBV6-5; 7 nucleotides align to TRBD2. The CDR3 sequence is 15 residues long. Germline lookup yields CDR1 MNHEY and CDR2 SVGAGI. With V trimmed by 4 bases and J by 1 base, 7 bases remained unmatched.

The chain recombines TRBV2 with TRBJ2-1, with D possibly being TRBD1 (6 bases). This CDR3 region has 13 residues. V was cut by 6 bases and J by 9 bases, with 15 bases left in between. Germline V gives CDR1 SNHLY, CDR2 FYNNEI. In DNA, the CDR3 is TGTGCCAGCAGCCCAGACAGGTTCGGTGAGCAGTTCTTC. Residues: CASSPDRFGEQFF.